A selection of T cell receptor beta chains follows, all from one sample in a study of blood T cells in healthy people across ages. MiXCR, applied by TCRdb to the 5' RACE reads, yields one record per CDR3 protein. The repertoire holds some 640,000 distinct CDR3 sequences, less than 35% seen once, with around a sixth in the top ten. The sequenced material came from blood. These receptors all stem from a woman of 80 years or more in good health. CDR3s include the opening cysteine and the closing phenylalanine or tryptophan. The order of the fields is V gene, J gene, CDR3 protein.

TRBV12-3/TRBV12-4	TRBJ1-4	CASRTYRGQGEKRFF
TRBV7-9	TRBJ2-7	CASSLTGLYEQYF
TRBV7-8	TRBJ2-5	CASSPAGGKETQYF
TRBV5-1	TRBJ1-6	CASSLDSQNSPLHF
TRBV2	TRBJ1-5	CASSEGITASNQPQHF
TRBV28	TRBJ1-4	CATTRTGNEKLFF
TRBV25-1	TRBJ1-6	CASSAGGNSPLHF
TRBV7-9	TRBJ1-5	CASSVSGQDNQPQHF
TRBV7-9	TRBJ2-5	CASRRDRGQETQYF
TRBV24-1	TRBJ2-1	CATKSAGSYNEQFF
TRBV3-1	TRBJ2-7	CASSFDRVTYEQYF
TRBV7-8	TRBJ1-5	CASRDSPNQPQHF
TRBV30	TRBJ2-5	CAWSSRDRATLGQETQYF
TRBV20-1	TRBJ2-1	CSASRAGGHIYEQFF
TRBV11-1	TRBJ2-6	CASSREGGLGANVLTF
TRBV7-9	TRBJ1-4	CACSPGQGGVNEKLFF
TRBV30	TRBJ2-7	CAWGGLAEDEQYF
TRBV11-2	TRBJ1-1	CASSLPGRPNTEAFF
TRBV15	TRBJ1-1	CATSRDPRGASEAFF
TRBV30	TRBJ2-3	CAWRTDRGTDTQYF
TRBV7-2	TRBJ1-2	CASSLQGGSYGYTF
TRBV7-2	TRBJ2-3	CASSETLNVQGADTQYF
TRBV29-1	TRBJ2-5	CSVDRVKGETQYF
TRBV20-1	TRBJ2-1	CSARDPVEQFF
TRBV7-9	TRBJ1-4	CASSGGAATNEKLFF
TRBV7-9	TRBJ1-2	CASSPGVYYGYTF
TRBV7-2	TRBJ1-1	CASSLDKSMNTEAFF
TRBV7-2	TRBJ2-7	CASSLRRGMYEQYF
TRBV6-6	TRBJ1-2	CASSYSRQPGGYTF
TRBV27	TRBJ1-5	CASSWASNQPQHF
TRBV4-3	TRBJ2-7	CASSQRTGTNYEQYF
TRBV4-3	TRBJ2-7	CASSQGRTGGEQYF
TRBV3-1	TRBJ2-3	CASSWGGPQYF
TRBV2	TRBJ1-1	CASRDDRATEAFF
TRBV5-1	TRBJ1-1	CASSLQGSANTEAFF
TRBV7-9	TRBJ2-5	CASSPGLRGEETQYF
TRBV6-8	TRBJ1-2	CASRERWAEDNYGYTF
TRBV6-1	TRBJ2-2	CASTLGQRTGELFF
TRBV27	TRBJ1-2	CASRVTEGAFYTF
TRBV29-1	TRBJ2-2	CSVMDVRFGTGELFF
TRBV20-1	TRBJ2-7	CSASSVTSYEQYF
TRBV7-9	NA	CASSSDRTEQYF
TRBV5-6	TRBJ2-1	CASSYRLAGLRNEQFF
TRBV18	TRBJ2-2	CASSARGRETGELFF
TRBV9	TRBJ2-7	CASSPRSSGGLGEQYF
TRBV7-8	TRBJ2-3	CASSLERPLADTQYF
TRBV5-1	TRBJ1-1	CASSWAGGGDTEAFF
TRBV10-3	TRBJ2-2	CATRDLNSGELFF
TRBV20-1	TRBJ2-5	CSAPMTSGGLGEQYF